The 29 T cell receptor beta chains listed next were all sequenced from one sample in a study of identical twins. TCRdb reprocessed the 5' RACE reads with MiXCR, giving one entry per CDR3 protein. The sample includes a few hundred thousand distinct CDR3 sequences, over 8.5% of them seen just once. This sample was shared with a second study, whose subject was yellow fever vaccine responses in identical twins.

The sequenced sample consisted of PBMCs. The receptors derive from a woman aged 18-29 years in good health.

This clonotype was seen a few times. The V gene is TRBV6-2 or TRBV6-3, the J gene TRBJ1-1; D is perhaps TRBD1 (5 bases). Looked up from germline, CDR1 is MNHEY and CDR2 is SVGEGT. This CDR3 comprises 14 residues. Trimming shortened V by 0 bases and J by 2 bases, and 7 bases separated the two germline ends. For the CDR3, the DNA is TGTGCCAGCAGTTACTCGACAGCAAACACTGAAGCTTTCTTT. Protein: CASSYSTANTEAFF.

The chain has TRBV29-1 and TRBJ2-7; D perhaps matches TRBD2 (6 bases). Germline V gene lookup returns CDR1 SQVTM and CDR2 ANQGSEA. This CDR3 is 15 amino acids long. Between the trimmed V and J ends, which lost 6 bases and 3 bases, there was a span of 21 bases. CDR3 in amino acids: CSVDNRTKGYYEQYF. The CDR3 bases are TGCAGCGTAGACAACCGGACTAAAGGATACTACGAGCAGTACTTC.

The chain carries TRBV2 and TRBJ2-7; perhaps TRBD1 as D (6 bases). Germline CDR1 and CDR2: SNHLY and FYNNEI. With 7 bases removed from V and 5 bases from J, the gap between germline ends came to 12 bases. This CDR3 has 12 amino acids. The CDR3 is CASNHRVHEQYF. Here the CDR3 DNA reads TGTGCCAGCAACCACAGGGTCCACGAGCAGTACTTC.

Points on this clonotype: One end of the junction is discordant with germline, which a read error may explain. V usage is TRBV7-7 and J usage is TRBJ2-3; the match to TRBD2 covers 7 bases. The CDR3 loop spans 17 amino acids. The germline CDR1 and CDR2 sequences are SSHAT and FNYEAQ (reference sequence). CDR3 sequence: CASSPILTSESADTQYF. CDR3 in DNA: TGTGCTAGCAGCCCTATTCTTACTAGCGAGAGCGCAGATACGCAGTATTTT. The full variable domain, its missing parts supplied by reference TRBV7-7 and TRBJ2-3, is GAGVSQSPRYKVTKRGQDVTLRCDPISSHATLYWYQQALGQGPEFLTYFNYEAQPDKSGLPSDRFSAERPEGSISTLTIQRTEQRDSAMYRCASSPILTSESADTQYFGPGTRLTVL.

This rearrangement joins TRBV29-1 to TRBJ2-1; D not certain. V lost 5 bases and J lost 6, with 23 bases in between. The CDR3 has 16 amino acids. Germline loops: CDR1 SQVTM, CDR2 ANQGSEA. DNA of the CDR3: TGCAGCGTTTTACCGGGTCTTACTTTTACCCCCAATGAGCAGTTCTTC. Encoded protein: CSVLPGLTFTPNEQFF.

In this sample, this clonotype turned up a few times. The rearrangement joins TRBV7-2 to TRBJ2-2; no definite D call. The CDR3 is made up of 16 amino acids. Trimming took off 2 bases at V and 5 bases at J, with 15 bases between the two ends. Germline V CDR1 and CDR2: SGHTA, FQGNSA. Here the CDR3 reads CASSLFRAGQTGELFF. CDR3 coding DNA: TGTGCCAGCAGCTTATTTAGGGCAGGTCAGACCGGGGAGCTGTTTTTT.

This clonotype was recorded a few times. The chain has TRBV5-1 and TRBJ1-2; D perhaps matches TRBD1 (6 bases). The CDR3 totals 18 residues. V was pared by 2 bases and J by 4 bases, with 24 bases between. The V gene's germline CDR1 is SGHRS and CDR2 YFSETQ. CDR3 bases: TGCGCCAGCAGCTTCGCCCCTGAGGGGGGAGAGCTGGGCTATGGCTACACCTTC. Translation: CASSFAPEGGELGYGYTF.

The V call is TRBV5-1, the J call TRBJ1-4; 7 nucleotides agree with TRBD1. Germline CDR1 reads SGHRS; CDR2 reads YFSETQ. The V gene end was trimmed by 1 base and the J gene end by 8 bases; junction bases not matched to a gene: 8. The CDR3 totals 15 residues. The CDR3 is CASSLTGAGGEKLFF. CDR3 DNA: TGCGCCAGCAGCTTGACAGGGGCCGGAGGAGAAAAACTGTTTTTT.

This clonotype was seen a handful of times. The rearrangement uses TRBV25-1 and TRBJ2-1; 9 bases are shared with TRBD2. J was trimmed by 15 bases and V by 2 bases; bases with no gene match: 14. Germline V gene data show CDR1 as MGHDK and CDR2 as SYGVNS. This CDR3 has 15 amino acids. This CDR3 is CASSESGLAAGGTFF. In nucleotides, the CDR3 is TGTGCCAGCAGTGAAAGTGGCCTAGCGGCGGGGGGGACGTTCTTC.

The CDR3 DNA follows: TGCAGTGCTAGGGGCCTCGTGCCCCCAGATACGCAGTATTTT. This sequence encodes CSARGLVPPDTQYF. The rearrangement uses TRBV20-1 and TRBJ2-3; D gene ambiguous. Germline-derived CDR1 and CDR2 are DFQATT and SNEGSKA (reference sequence). This CDR3 comprises 14 residues. V shed 3 bases and J shed 4 bases, with 14 bases lying between them.

This clonotype came up many times. This rearrangement joins TRBV20-1 to TRBJ2-7; 8 bases are a match to TRBD2. The CDR3 is 14 residues long. Germline values: CDR1 DFQATT, CDR2 SNEGSKA (reference sequence). V trimming: 3 bases; J trimming: 3 bases; junction bases outside the gene matches: 7. This chain's CDR3 is CSAREGLGFYEQYF. DNA for the CDR3: TGCAGTGCTAGGGAGGGACTAGGGTTCTACGAGCAGTACTTC.

The chain has TRBV3-1 and TRBJ2-1; 8 bases are a match to TRBD2. V lost 0 bases, J lost 5 bases, and 12 bases stayed unmatched. This CDR3 region has 18 residues. The germline CDR1 and CDR2 sequences are LGHDT and YNNKEL (reference sequence). The CDR3 loop is CASSQEPLLADTDNEQFF. CDR3 DNA: TGTGCCAGCAGCCAAGAACCCCTACTAGCGGATACAGACAATGAGCAGTTCTTC.

The gene calls are TRBV29-1 and TRBJ1-2; maybe TRBD1 (5 bases). V was clipped by 6 bases and J by 2 bases, with 10 bases between them. This CDR3 has 12 residues. The germline V gene has CDR1 SQVTM and CDR2 ANQGSEA. Written as DNA, the CDR3 is TGCAGCGTGATGACAGAAAACTATGGCTACACCTTC. Residues: CSVMTENYGYTF.

This clonotype was seen ten or more times. The chain has TRBV5-1 and TRBJ2-5; no clear D. This CDR3 comprises 13 residues. Trimming shortened V by 1 base and J by 2 bases, and 6 bases separated the two germline ends. Looked up from germline, CDR1 is SGHRS and CDR2 is YFSETQ. DNA for the CDR3: TGCGCCAGCAGCTTGAATCTACAAGAGACCCAGTACTTC. Amino acid sequence: CASSLNLQETQYF.

The genes are TRBV20-1 and TRBJ2-1, with 9 bases identical to TRBD2. The CDR3 is 12 amino acids. The germline V gene encodes CDR1 DFQATT and CDR2 SNEGSKA (reference sequence). After removal of 2 bases from V and 9 bases from J, the junction contained 2 bases not matched to a gene. CDR3 residues: CSARRAGGEQFF. The CDR3 coding sequence is TGCAGTGCTAGAAGAGCGGGGGGTGAGCAGTTCTTC.

The chain is built from TRBV2 and TRBJ2-2; 14 bases agree with TRBD2. Germline assignment: CDR1 SNHLY and CDR2 FYNNEI. V lost 7 bases, J lost 0 bases, and 10 bases stayed unmatched. The CDR3 runs to 19 residues. The CDR3, as DNA: TGTGCCAGCAAACCGGGACTAGCGGGAGCTCAAGCGAACACCGGGGAGCTGTTTTTT. This translates into CASKPGLAGAQANTGELFF.

The chain uses TRBV3-1 and TRBJ2-1, with TRBD2 matching 13 bases. V shed 5 bases, J shed 1 base, and the junction held 11 bases outside the gene matches. Germline CDR1 is LGHDT and CDR2 is YNNKEL (reference sequence). The CDR3 extends over 19 amino acids. The CDR3 DNA follows: TGTGCCAGCAGCAAGCGGACTAGCGGGGGTTCCCTTTCCTACAATGAGCAGTTCTTC. This codes for CASSKRTSGGSLSYNEQFF.

This clonotype was counted only a few times. This chain connects TRBV29-1 to TRBJ2-1, with D unclear. The V end lost 1 base, the J end lost 8 bases, and 6 bases lay between the germline ends. Germline CDR1 reads SQVTM; CDR2 reads ANQGSEA. The CDR3 sequence is 11 residues long. The CDR3 sequence is CSVEGPDEQFF. The CDR3 DNA reads TGCAGCGTTGAAGGCCCAGATGAGCAGTTCTTC.

The rearrangement uses TRBV4-3 and TRBJ2-4; D call uncertain. The CDR3 runs to 17 residues. Germline-derived CDR1 and CDR2 are LGHNA and YSLEER. V lost 0 bases and J 2 bases, leaving 14 bases between the germline ends. Here the CDR3 reads CASSQDRGANPKNIQYF. CDR3 sequence (DNA): TGCGCCAGCAGCCAAGATCGAGGTGCTAATCCCAAAAACATTCAGTACTTC.

The table lists this clonotype with a few counts. V gene TRBV21-1 combines with J gene TRBJ1-3. TRBV21-1 is a pseudogene locus. The CDR3 length is 16 residues. CDR3 loop: CASSKAHGGTGNTIYF. The CDR3 nucleotides are TGTGCCAGCAGCAAAGCGCATGGGGGCACTGGAAACACCATATATTTT.

This clonotype was recorded many times. The chain carries TRBV6-1 and TRBJ2-7, with D perhaps given as TRBD1 or TRBD2 (5 bases each). V was trimmed by 7 bases and J by 7 bases, leaving 17 bases between them. Germline V lookup: CDR1 MNHNS, CDR2 SASEGT. The CDR3 runs to 13 residues. This CDR3 reads CASKQGPWGEQYF. CDR3 nucleotide sequence: TGTGCCAGCAAACAAGGGCCTTGGGGGGAGCAGTACTTC.

This clonotype came up many times. The chain uses TRBV7-9 and TRBJ2-6; 9 nucleotides line up with TRBD1. Trimming at V came to 3 bases and at J to 4 bases, leaving 4 bases not matched to a gene. The CDR3 length is 16 residues. The germline V gene has CDR1 SEHNR and CDR2 FQNEAQ (reference sequence). CDR3 residues: CASSFGDREGANVLTF. The DNA of the CDR3 is TGTGCCAGCAGCTTTGGGGACAGGGAAGGGGCCAACGTCCTGACTTTC.

The chain couples TRBV10-3 to TRBJ2-7, with D uncertain. Germline loops: CDR1 ENHRY, CDR2 SYGVKD. V gave up 3 bases and J gave up 8 bases, with 20 bases separating them. This CDR3 comprises 15 residues. DNA for the CDR3: TGTGCCATCAGTGACTCCCACCACCCAATTCCACAGCAGTACTTC. The encoded protein is CAISDSHHPIPQQYF.

The rearrangement uses TRBV5-4 and TRBJ2-3, with TRBD2 matching over 13 bases. J gave up 5 bases and V 6 bases, and 6 bases lay outside the gene matches. Germline loops: CDR1 SGHNT, CDR2 YYREEE (reference sequence). The CDR3 covers 15 residues. The chain's CDR3 is CASTPRLAGGDTQYF. CDR3 sequence (DNA): TGTGCCAGCACGCCCCGACTAGCGGGAGGAGATACGCAGTATTTT.

The chain joins TRBV6-5 to TRBJ1-2; possibly TRBD1 for D (5 bases). With 0 bases removed from V and 8 bases from J, the gap between germline ends came to 13 bases. Germline CDR1 MNHEY, CDR2 SVGAGI. This CDR3 contains 14 residues. CDR3: CASSYSRFDSGYTF. CDR3 coding DNA: TGTGCCAGCAGTTACTCGAGATTCGACAGCGGCTACACCTTC.

This clonotype has a handful of counts. The CDR3 DNA reads as TGTGCCAGCAGCCGACAGAGGACAGATACGCAGTATTTT. As protein: CASSRQRTDTQYF. The chain has TRBV6-6 and TRBJ2-3, with D possibly being TRBD1 (5 bases). V lost 6 bases to trimming and J lost 3 bases, with 10 bases between them. Germline CDR1 reads MNHNY; CDR2 reads SVGAGI (reference sequence). The CDR3 extends over 13 amino acids.

The chain joins TRBV15 to TRBJ2-2; 7 nucleotides line up with TRBD2. V lost 3 bases, J lost 3 bases, and 7 bases stayed unmatched. The CDR3 totals 16 residues. Germline V CDR1 and CDR2: LNHNV, YYDKDF (reference sequence). CDR3 residues: CATSSLGGRDTGELFF. CDR3 bases: TGTGCCACCAGCAGTCTGGGGGGGAGAGACACCGGGGAGCTGTTTTTT.

The V call is TRBV7-2, the J call TRBJ2-7; possibly TRBD2 for D (6 bases). The V end lost 5 bases, the J end lost 6 bases, and 14 bases lay between the germline ends. The CDR3 spans 13 residues. CDR1 and CDR2 (germline): SGHTA, FQGNSA. CDR3 nucleotide sequence: TGTGCCAGCAGCCAAGGGACTTGGAGCGAGCAGTACTTC. Protein: CASSQGTWSEQYF.

This clonotype has at least ten counts. The V call is TRBV6-5, the J call TRBJ2-6; no definite D call. The CDR3 spans 15 residues. Trimming took off 2 bases at V and 0 bases at J, with 5 bases between the two ends. Germline loops: CDR1 MNHEY, CDR2 SVGAGI. The CDR3 DNA sequence: TGTGCCAGCAGTTACGCCAGCTCTGGGGCCAACGTCCTGACTTTC. This sequence encodes CASSYASSGANVLTF.